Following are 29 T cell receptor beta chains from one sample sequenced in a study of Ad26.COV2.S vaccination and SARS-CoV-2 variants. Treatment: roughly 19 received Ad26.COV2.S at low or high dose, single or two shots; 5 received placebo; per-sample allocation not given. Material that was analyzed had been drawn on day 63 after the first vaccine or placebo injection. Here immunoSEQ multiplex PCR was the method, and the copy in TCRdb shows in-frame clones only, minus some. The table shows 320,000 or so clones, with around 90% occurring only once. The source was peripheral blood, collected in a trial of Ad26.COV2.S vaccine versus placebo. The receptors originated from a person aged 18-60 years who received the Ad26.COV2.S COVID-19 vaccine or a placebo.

CDR3 DNA: TGCGCCAGCAGCTTGAACAGGGTAGAATCCGGGGAGCTGTTTTTT. Translating gives CASSLNRVESGELFF. V is TRBV5-1 and J is TRBJ2-2; D is perhaps TRBD1 (6 bases). The CDR3 runs 15 residues. CDR1 SGHRS and CDR2 YFSETQ come from the germline V gene. The V end was cut by 1 base, the J end by 6 bases, with 13 bases between.

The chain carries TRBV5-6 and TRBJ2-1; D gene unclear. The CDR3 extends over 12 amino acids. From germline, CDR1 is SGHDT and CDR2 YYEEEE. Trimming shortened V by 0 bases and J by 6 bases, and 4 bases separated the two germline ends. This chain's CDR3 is CASSLGFNEQFF. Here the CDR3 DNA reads TGTGCCAGCAGCTTGGGGTTCAATGAGCAGTTCTTC.

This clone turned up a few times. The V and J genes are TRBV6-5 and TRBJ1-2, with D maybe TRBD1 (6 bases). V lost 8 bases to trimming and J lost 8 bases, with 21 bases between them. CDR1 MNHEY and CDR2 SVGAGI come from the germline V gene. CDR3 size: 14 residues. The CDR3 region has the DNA TGTGCCAGCTGTTTGACAGGATCGTCGGGGGGCTACACCTTC. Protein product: CASCLTGSSGGYTF.

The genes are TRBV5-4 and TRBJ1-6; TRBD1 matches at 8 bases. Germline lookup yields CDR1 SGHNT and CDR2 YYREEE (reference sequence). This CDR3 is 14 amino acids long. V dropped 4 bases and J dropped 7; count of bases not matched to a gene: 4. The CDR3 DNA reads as TGTGCCAGCAGCGGGACAGGCCCAAATTCACCCCTCCACTTT. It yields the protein CASSGTGPNSPLHF.

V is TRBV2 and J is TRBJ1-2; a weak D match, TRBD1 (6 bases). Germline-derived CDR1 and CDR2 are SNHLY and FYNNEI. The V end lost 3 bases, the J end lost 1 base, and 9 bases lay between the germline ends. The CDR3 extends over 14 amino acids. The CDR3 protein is CASSEAGVNYGYTF. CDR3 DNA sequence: TGTGCCAGCAGTGAGGCAGGGGTTAACTATGGCTACACCTTC. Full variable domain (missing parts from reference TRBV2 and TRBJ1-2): EPEVTQTPSHQVTQMGQEVILRCVPISNHLYFYWYRQILGQKVEFLVSFYNNEISEKSEIFDDQFSVERPDGSNFTLKIRSTKLEDSAMYFCASSEAGVNYGYTFGSGTRLTVV.

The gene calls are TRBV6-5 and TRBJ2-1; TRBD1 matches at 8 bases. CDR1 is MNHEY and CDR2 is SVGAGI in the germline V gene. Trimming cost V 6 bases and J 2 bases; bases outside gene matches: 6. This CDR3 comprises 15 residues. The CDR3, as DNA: TGTGCCAGCAGCCACGAGGACAGGGCCTACAATGAGCAGTTCTTC. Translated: CASSHEDRAYNEQFF.

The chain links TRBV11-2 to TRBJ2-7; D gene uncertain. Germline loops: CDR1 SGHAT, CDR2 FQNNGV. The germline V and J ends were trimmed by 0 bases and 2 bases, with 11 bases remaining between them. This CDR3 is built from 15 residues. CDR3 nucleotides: TGTGCCAGCAGCTTAGAACCCGGACCAACCTACGAGCAGTACGTC. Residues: CASSLEPGPTYEQYV.

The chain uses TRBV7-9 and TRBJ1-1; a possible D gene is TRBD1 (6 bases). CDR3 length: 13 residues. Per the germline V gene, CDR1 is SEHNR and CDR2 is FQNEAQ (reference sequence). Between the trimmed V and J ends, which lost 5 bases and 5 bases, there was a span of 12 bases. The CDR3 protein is CASSTTGRTEAFF. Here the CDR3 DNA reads TGTGCCAGCAGCACGACAGGTCGGACTGAAGCTTTCTTT.

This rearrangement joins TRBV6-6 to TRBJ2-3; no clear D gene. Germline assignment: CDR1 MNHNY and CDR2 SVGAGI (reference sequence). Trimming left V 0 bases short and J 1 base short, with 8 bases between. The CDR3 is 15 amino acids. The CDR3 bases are TGTGCCAGCAGTTACTCAAAGGCGGGCACAGATACGCAGTATTTT. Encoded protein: CASSYSKAGTDTQYF.

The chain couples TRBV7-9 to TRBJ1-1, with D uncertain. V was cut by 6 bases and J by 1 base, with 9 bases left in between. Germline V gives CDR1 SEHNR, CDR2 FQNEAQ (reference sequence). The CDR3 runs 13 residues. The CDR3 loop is CASRRGENTEAFF. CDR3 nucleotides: TGTGCCAGCAGGCGGGGAGAGAACACTGAAGCTTTCTTT.

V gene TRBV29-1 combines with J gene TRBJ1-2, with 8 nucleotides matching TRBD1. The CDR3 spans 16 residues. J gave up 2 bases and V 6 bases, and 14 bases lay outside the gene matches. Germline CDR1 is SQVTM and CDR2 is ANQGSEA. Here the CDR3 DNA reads TGCAGCGTCGACCACCTAGAGAGGACAGGGAACTATGGCTACACCTTC. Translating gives CSVDHLERTGNYGYTF. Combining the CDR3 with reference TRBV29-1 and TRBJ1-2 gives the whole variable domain SAVISQKPSRDICQRGTSLTIQCQVDSQVTMMFWYRQQPGQSLTLIATANQGSEATYESGFVIDKFPISRPNLTFSTLTVSNMSPEDSSIYLCSVDHLERTGNYGYTFGSGTRLTVV.

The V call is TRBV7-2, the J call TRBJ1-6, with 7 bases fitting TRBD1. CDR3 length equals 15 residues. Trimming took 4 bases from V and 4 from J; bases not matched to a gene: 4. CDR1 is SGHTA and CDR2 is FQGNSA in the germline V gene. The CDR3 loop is CASSSSRGYNSPLHF. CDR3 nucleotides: TGTGCCAGCAGCTCGTCCAGGGGGTATAATTCACCCCTCCACTTT.

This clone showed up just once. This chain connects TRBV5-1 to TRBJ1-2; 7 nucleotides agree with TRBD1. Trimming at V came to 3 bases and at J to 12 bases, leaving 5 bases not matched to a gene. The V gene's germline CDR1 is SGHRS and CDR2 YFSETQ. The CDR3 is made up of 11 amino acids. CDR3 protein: CASSSNGQDTF. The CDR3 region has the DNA TGCGCCAGCAGCTCGAATGGACAGGACACCTTC.

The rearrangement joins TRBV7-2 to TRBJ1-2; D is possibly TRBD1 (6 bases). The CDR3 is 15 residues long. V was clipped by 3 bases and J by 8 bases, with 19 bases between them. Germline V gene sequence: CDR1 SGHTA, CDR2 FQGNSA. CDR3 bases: TGTGCCAGCAGCTTCCTAACCATAACAGGGCGAGGCTACACCTTC. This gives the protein CASSFLTITGRGYTF.

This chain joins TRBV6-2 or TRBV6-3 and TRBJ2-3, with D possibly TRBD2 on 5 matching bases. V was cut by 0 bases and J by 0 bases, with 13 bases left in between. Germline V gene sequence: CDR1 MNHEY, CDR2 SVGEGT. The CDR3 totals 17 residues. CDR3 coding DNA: TGTGCCAGCAGTTACTCGTTTGACTACCACAGCACAGATACGCAGTATTTT. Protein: CASSYSFDYHSTDTQYF.

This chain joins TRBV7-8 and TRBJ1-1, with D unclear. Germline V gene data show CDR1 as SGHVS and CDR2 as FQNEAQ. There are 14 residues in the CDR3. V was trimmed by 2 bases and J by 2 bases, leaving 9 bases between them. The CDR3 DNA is TGTGCCAGCAGCTTACGCAGAGAAAACACTGAAGCTTTCTTT. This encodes CASSLRRENTEAFF.

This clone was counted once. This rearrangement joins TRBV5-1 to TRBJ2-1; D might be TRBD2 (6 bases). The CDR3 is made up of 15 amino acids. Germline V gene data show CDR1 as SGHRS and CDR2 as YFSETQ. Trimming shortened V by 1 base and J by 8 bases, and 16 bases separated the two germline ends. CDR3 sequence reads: CASSLQEGRIDEQFF. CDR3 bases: TGCGCCAGCAGCTTGCAGGAGGGCCGAATAGATGAGCAGTTCTTC.

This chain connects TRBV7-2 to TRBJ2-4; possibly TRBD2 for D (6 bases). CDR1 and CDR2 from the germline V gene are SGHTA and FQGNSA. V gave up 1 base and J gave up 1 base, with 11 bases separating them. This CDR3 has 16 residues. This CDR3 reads CASSLGAGTAKNIQYF. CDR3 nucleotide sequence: TGTGCCAGCAGCTTAGGGGCGGGAACGGCCAAAAACATTCAGTACTTC.

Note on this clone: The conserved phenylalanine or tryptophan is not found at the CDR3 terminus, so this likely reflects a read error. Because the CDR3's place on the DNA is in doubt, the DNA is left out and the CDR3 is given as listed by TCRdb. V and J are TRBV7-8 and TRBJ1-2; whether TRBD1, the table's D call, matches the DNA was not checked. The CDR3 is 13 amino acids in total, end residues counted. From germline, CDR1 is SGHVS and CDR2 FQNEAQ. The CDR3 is CASSPNRDRVIGV.

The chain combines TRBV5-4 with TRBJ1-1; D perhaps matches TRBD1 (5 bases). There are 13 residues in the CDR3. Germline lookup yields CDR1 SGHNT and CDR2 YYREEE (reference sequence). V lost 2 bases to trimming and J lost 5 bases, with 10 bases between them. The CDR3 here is CASSFRAGTEAFF. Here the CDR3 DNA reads TGTGCCAGCAGCTTCAGGGCGGGGACTGAAGCTTTCTTT.

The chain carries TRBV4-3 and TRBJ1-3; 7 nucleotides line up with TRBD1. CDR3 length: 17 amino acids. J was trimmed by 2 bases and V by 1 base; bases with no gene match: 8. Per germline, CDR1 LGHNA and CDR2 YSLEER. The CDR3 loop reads CASSQADRAFTGNTIYF. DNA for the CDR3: TGCGCCAGCAGCCAAGCCGACAGGGCATTTACTGGAAACACCATATATTTT.

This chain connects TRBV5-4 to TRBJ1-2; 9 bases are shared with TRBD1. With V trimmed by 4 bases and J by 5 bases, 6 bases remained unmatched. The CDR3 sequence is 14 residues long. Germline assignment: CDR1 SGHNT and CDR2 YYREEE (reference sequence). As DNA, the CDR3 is TGTGCCAGCAGCCACAGGGGGCCAGAATATGGCTACACCTTC. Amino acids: CASSHRGPEYGYTF.

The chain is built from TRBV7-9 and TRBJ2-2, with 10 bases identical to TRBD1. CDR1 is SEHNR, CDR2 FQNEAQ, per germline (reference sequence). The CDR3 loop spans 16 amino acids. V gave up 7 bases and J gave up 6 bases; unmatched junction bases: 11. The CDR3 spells CASKLPGQGFSGELFF. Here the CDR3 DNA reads TGTGCCAGCAAACTACCGGGACAGGGGTTCTCCGGGGAGCTGTTTTTT.

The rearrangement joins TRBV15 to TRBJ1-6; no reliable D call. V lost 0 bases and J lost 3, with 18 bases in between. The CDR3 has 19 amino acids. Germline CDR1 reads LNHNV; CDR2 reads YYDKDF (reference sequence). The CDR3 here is CATSRDQENYNGYNSPLHF. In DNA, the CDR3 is TGTGCCACCAGCAGAGATCAGGAGAATTACAATGGCTATAATTCACCCCTCCACTTT.

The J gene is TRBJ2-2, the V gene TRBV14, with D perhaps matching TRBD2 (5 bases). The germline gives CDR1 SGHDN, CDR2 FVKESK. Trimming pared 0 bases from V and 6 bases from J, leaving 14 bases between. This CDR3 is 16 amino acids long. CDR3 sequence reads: CASSQDGGPGAGELFF. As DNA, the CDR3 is TGTGCCAGCAGCCAAGATGGCGGGCCGGGTGCCGGGGAGCTGTTTTTT.

The CDR3 DNA reads as TGCGCCAGCAGCTTGGATTTGGGTGAGCAGTTCTTC. This encodes CASSLDLGEQFF. The chain has TRBV5-1 and TRBJ2-1; D ambiguous. Germline CDR1 is SGHRS and CDR2 is YFSETQ. CDR3 length: 12 residues. V lost 0 bases and J 9 bases, leaving 7 bases between the germline ends. Full variable domain (rest looked up from reference TRBV5-1 and TRBJ2-1): KAGVTQTPRYLIKTRGQQVTLSCSPISGHRSVSWYQQTPGQGLQFLFEYFSETQRNKGNFPGRFSGRQFSNSRSEMNVSTLELGDSALYLCASSLDLGEQFFGPGTRLTVL.

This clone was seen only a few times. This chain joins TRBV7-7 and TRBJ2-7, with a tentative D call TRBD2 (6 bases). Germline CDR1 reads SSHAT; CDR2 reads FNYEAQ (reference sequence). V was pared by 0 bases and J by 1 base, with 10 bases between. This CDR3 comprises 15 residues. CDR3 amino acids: CASSLASGDSYEQYF. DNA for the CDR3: TGTGCCAGCAGCTTAGCTAGCGGCGATTCCTACGAGCAGTACTTC.

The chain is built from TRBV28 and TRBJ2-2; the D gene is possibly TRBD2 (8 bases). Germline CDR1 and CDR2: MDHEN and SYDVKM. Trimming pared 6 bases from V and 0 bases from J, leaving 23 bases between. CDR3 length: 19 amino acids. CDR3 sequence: CASSSNVGGDRANTGELFF. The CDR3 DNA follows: TGTGCCAGCAGCTCAAACGTCGGGGGGGACAGAGCGAACACCGGGGAGCTGTTTTTT.

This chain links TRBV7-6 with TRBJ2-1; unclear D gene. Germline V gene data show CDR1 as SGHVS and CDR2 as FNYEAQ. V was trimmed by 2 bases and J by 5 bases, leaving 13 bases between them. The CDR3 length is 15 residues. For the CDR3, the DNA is TGTGCCAGCAGCTTATCTTGGGGTGATCACAATGAGCAGTTCTTC. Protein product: CASSLSWGDHNEQFF.